This is a list of T cell receptor beta chains from one sample in a study of human T cells and chemical hapten exposure. TCRdb used MiXCR to reprocess the RACE reads, holding one entry per CDR3 protein. The repertoire holds approximately 260,000 distinct CDR3 sequences, with approximately 7.5% as singletons. The specimen was whole blood, collected in connection with sensitization to the hapten diphenylcyclopropenone (DPC). These receptors came from a man between 18 and 29 years old with alopecia areata. Some clones in this sample may be carry-over from other donors' samples. CDR3s include the opening cysteine and the closing phenylalanine or tryptophan. Fields, in order: D gene, J gene, V gene, clone size, CDR3 DNA, CDR3 protein. The D gene is left open where the match is weak. Some rows have no size entry. The others give once, few or many, or a class for an expanded clone.

d_call: -
j_call: TRBJ1-2
v_call: TRBV6-5
clone_size: many
cdr3_nt: TGTGCCAGCCGAGACTATCCATATGGCTACACCTTC
cdr3_aa: CASRDYPYGYTF

d_call: -
j_call: TRBJ1-4
v_call: TRBV5-1
clone_size: many
cdr3_nt: TGCGCCAGCAGCTCGGGACCGGGACTTACTAATGAAAAACTGTTTTTT
cdr3_aa: CASSSGPGLTNEKLFF

d_call: TRBD1
j_call: TRBJ2-3
v_call: TRBV11-2
clone_size: few
cdr3_nt: TGTGCCAGCAGCTTCAGGGGGCGGGAAGTAGATACGCAGTATTTT
cdr3_aa: CASSFRGREVDTQYF

d_call: -
j_call: TRBJ1-3
v_call: TRBV10-3
clone_size: many
cdr3_nt: TGTGCCATCTTAATACCAGCGGGAAACACCATATATTTT
cdr3_aa: CAILIPAGNTIYF

d_call: -
j_call: TRBJ2-5
v_call: TRBV11-2
clone_size: -
cdr3_nt: TGTGCCAGCAGCTTAGGACCCGGAGGGGAGACCCAGTACTTC
cdr3_aa: CASSLGPGGETQYF

d_call: TRBD2
j_call: TRBJ2-3
v_call: TRBV7-9
clone_size: many
cdr3_nt: TGTGCCAGCAGCTTTTTTCGGGGGGGCTCAGATACGCAGTATTTT
cdr3_aa: CASSFFRGGSDTQYF

d_call: -
j_call: TRBJ2-7
v_call: TRBV28
clone_size: -
cdr3_nt: TGTGCCAGCAGTCCCCTTTTGGGGGGGGCCTCCTACGAGCAGTACTTC
cdr3_aa: CASSPLLGGASYEQYF

d_call: -
j_call: TRBJ1-1
v_call: TRBV11-2
clone_size: -
cdr3_nt: TGTGCCAGCAGCTTAGATCTAGGAATTATGAACACTGAAGCTTTCTTT
cdr3_aa: CASSLDLGIMNTEAFF

d_call: TRBD1
j_call: TRBJ2-7
v_call: TRBV4-2
clone_size: -
cdr3_nt: TGTGCCAGCAGCCCCTCGACAGGGTCCTACGAGCAGTACTTC
cdr3_aa: CASSPSTGSYEQYF

d_call: -
j_call: TRBJ2-2
v_call: TRBV27
clone_size: few
cdr3_nt: TGTGCCAGCAGTCCGGGACATTCGAGCGGGGAGCTGTTTTTT
cdr3_aa: CASSPGHSSGELFF

d_call: -
j_call: TRBJ1-5
v_call: TRBV28
clone_size: few
cdr3_nt: TGTGCCAGCAGTTTATGCGGCGGATATTGCAATCAGCCCCAGCATTTT
cdr3_aa: CASSLCGGYCNQPQHF

d_call: -
j_call: TRBJ1-5
v_call: TRBV28
clone_size: -
cdr3_nt: TGTGCCAGCAGTATAGGGACTCAGCCCCAGCATTTT
cdr3_aa: CASSIGTQPQHF

d_call: -
j_call: TRBJ1-1
v_call: TRBV12-3/TRBV12-4
clone_size: few
cdr3_nt: TGTGCCAGCAGTCTATTTAGAGGGGGTTTTACTGAAGCTTTCTTT
cdr3_aa: CASSLFRGGFTEAFF

d_call: TRBD2
j_call: TRBJ2-2
v_call: TRBV5-1
clone_size: -
cdr3_nt: TGCGCCAGCAGCCCCGAGGCGGGGGGCACCGGGGAGCTGTTTTTT
cdr3_aa: CASSPEAGGTGELFF

d_call: -
j_call: TRBJ2-1
v_call: TRBV5-1
clone_size: -
cdr3_nt: TGCGCCAGCAGCTTGCGGTCCAGGGCGGAGGGGAATGAGCAGTTCTTC
cdr3_aa: CASSLRSRAEGNEQFF

d_call: -
j_call: TRBJ1-1
v_call: TRBV7-9
clone_size: -
cdr3_nt: TGTGCCAGCAGCTTAGACGGGGAAGCTTTCTTT
cdr3_aa: CASSLDGEAFF

d_call: -
j_call: TRBJ2-2
v_call: TRBV3-1
clone_size: few
cdr3_nt: TGTGCCAGCAGACAAATCGGCCAACCCTCCACCGGGGAGCTGTTTTTT
cdr3_aa: CASRQIGQPSTGELFF

d_call: TRBD1
j_call: TRBJ2-5
v_call: TRBV7-9
clone_size: many
cdr3_nt: TGTGCCAGCAGCTTAGGCGAGAGGGGGCGCGGAGAGACCCAGTACTTC
cdr3_aa: CASSLGERGRGETQYF

d_call: TRBD2
j_call: TRBJ2-3
v_call: TRBV9
clone_size: -
cdr3_nt: TGTGCCAGCACCTCGTCCCCTCTCAGCGGGGGCTTAACAGATACGCAGTATTTT
cdr3_aa: CASTSSPLSGGLTDTQYF

d_call: -
j_call: TRBJ2-5
v_call: TRBV7-9
clone_size: -
cdr3_nt: TGTGCCAGCAGCTTAAGGGCAGGGGCACAAAACGTTAAAGAGACCCAGTACTTC
cdr3_aa: CASSLRAGAQNVKETQYF

d_call: TRBD2
j_call: TRBJ2-7
v_call: TRBV6-2/TRBV6-3
clone_size: -
cdr3_nt: TGTGCCAGCAGTTACTCGAGTTCAAGCGGGGGGGCCTACGAGCAGTACTTC
cdr3_aa: CASSYSSSSGGAYEQYF

d_call: -
j_call: TRBJ2-2
v_call: TRBV2
clone_size: few
cdr3_nt: TGTGCCAGCAGTGAGATGGGGACCGGGGAGCTGTTTTTT
cdr3_aa: CASSEMGTGELFF

d_call: TRBD1
j_call: TRBJ1-1
v_call: TRBV29-1
clone_size: -
cdr3_nt: TGCAGCGCCGCCGAGGGACAGATGAACACTGAAGCTTTCTTT
cdr3_aa: CSAAEGQMNTEAFF

d_call: TRBD1
j_call: TRBJ1-6
v_call: TRBV9
clone_size: -
cdr3_nt: TGTGCCAGCAGCGGCTCCAGGGGGCGTGGGTCCTATAATTCACCCCTCCACTTT
cdr3_aa: CASSGSRGRGSYNSPLHF

d_call: -
j_call: TRBJ1-5
v_call: TRBV9
clone_size: many
cdr3_nt: TGTGCCAGCAGCGTCGACCCAGGTAGCAATCAGCCCCAGCATTTT
cdr3_aa: CASSVDPGSNQPQHF

d_call: -
j_call: TRBJ2-1
v_call: TRBV11-2
clone_size: -
cdr3_nt: TGTGCCAGCAGCTTAAGACAGATCTACAATGAGCAGTTCTTC
cdr3_aa: CASSLRQIYNEQFF

d_call: TRBD1
j_call: TRBJ1-2
v_call: TRBV20-1
clone_size: -
cdr3_nt: TGCAGTGCTGCTAGGACAGGCAATGGTCCCTATGGCTACACCTTC
cdr3_aa: CSAARTGNGPYGYTF

d_call: TRBD1
j_call: TRBJ1-4
v_call: TRBV11-2
clone_size: many
cdr3_nt: TGTGCCAGCAGCTGGACAGGGGATAATGAAAAACTGTTTTTT
cdr3_aa: CASSWTGDNEKLFF

d_call: -
j_call: TRBJ2-4
v_call: TRBV2
clone_size: many
cdr3_nt: TGTGCCAGCAGTGAAAACGTCCCGGAGGAGTACTTC
cdr3_aa: CASSENVPEEYF

d_call: TRBD1
j_call: TRBJ2-5
v_call: TRBV2
clone_size: few
cdr3_nt: TGTGCCACCCGACAGGGAACCCTCCAAGAGACCCAGTACTTC
cdr3_aa: CATRQGTLQETQYF

d_call: -
j_call: TRBJ2-1
v_call: TRBV7-8
clone_size: -
cdr3_nt: TGTGCCAGCAGCTTAACCACTACAAAGGTCTCCTACAATGAGCAGTTCTTC
cdr3_aa: CASSLTTTKVSYNEQFF

d_call: TRBD2
j_call: TRBJ2-7
v_call: TRBV27
clone_size: -
cdr3_nt: TGTGCCAGCAGTGCCGGGGGGGGTAACTCCTACGAGCAGTACTTC
cdr3_aa: CASSAGGGNSYEQYF

d_call: TRBD2
j_call: TRBJ2-7
v_call: TRBV6-2/TRBV6-3
clone_size: few
cdr3_nt: TGTGCCAGCAGCTTACTAGCGGGGGGAGCGTCCTACGAGCAGTACTTC
cdr3_aa: CASSLLAGGASYEQYF

d_call: TRBD1
j_call: TRBJ2-1
v_call: TRBV11-2
clone_size: few
cdr3_nt: TGTGCCAGCAGCCGGGGACAGATACAAGGCAATGAGCAGTTCTTC
cdr3_aa: CASSRGQIQGNEQFF

d_call: -
j_call: TRBJ1-1
v_call: TRBV24-1
clone_size: many
cdr3_nt: TGTGCCACCAGTGTGGGCACTGAAGCTTTCTTT
cdr3_aa: CATSVGTEAFF

d_call: -
j_call: TRBJ1-5
v_call: TRBV10-3
clone_size: many
cdr3_nt: TGTGCCATCAGTGCGGGAGCAAATCAGCCCCAGCATTTT
cdr3_aa: CAISAGANQPQHF

d_call: TRBD1
j_call: TRBJ2-2
v_call: TRBV28
clone_size: few
cdr3_nt: TGTGCCAACCAGGGGGCGAACACCGGGGAGCTGTTTTTT
cdr3_aa: CANQGANTGELFF

d_call: -
j_call: TRBJ1-2
v_call: TRBV20-1
clone_size: -
cdr3_nt: TGCAGTGCTAGAGAGACACACCTCTACACCTTC
cdr3_aa: CSARETHLYTF

d_call: TRBD2
j_call: TRBJ2-2
v_call: TRBV27
clone_size: many
cdr3_nt: TGTGCCAGCAGTTTAAATTGGCTAGCGGGGCTAAGGACCGGGGAGCTGTTTTTT
cdr3_aa: CASSLNWLAGLRTGELFF

d_call: TRBD1
j_call: TRBJ1-1
v_call: TRBV28
clone_size: few
cdr3_nt: TGTGCCAGCAGACGACGACAGGGGGAGGTGAACACTGAAGCTTTCTTT
cdr3_aa: CASRRRQGEVNTEAFF

d_call: -
j_call: TRBJ2-7
v_call: TRBV9
clone_size: few
cdr3_nt: TGTGCCAGCAGCGTAGGTGGGGGGCTATCCTACGAGCAGTACTTC
cdr3_aa: CASSVGGGLSYEQYF

d_call: -
j_call: TRBJ1-1
v_call: TRBV12-3/TRBV12-4
clone_size: many
cdr3_nt: TGTGCCAGCAGTTTACTCTCTGGCCGGAAGGAAGCTTTCTTT
cdr3_aa: CASSLLSGRKEAFF

d_call: TRBD1
j_call: TRBJ1-2
v_call: TRBV3-1
clone_size: few
cdr3_nt: TGTGCCAGCAGCCAAGATTTTGGCACGGGACAGGTCGGTGGCTACACCTTC
cdr3_aa: CASSQDFGTGQVGGYTF

d_call: -
j_call: TRBJ1-1
v_call: TRBV6-2/TRBV6-3
clone_size: few
cdr3_nt: TGTGCCAGCAGGACACAGGGAGTGAACACTGAAGCTTTCTTT
cdr3_aa: CASRTQGVNTEAFF

d_call: -
j_call: TRBJ2-3
v_call: TRBV29-1
clone_size: many
cdr3_nt: TGCAGCGCGGATGGGGATACGCAGTATTTT
cdr3_aa: CSADGDTQYF

d_call: -
j_call: TRBJ1-1
v_call: TRBV28
clone_size: many
cdr3_nt: TGTGCCAGCAGTTTGAGCTTTATGTACTCGAAAGCTTTCTTT
cdr3_aa: CASSLSFMYSKAFF

d_call: -
j_call: TRBJ2-7
v_call: TRBV5-1
clone_size: -
cdr3_nt: TGCGCCACTGGACGGACAGTAGGATACGAGCAGTACTTC
cdr3_aa: CATGRTVGYEQYF

d_call: -
j_call: TRBJ1-5
v_call: TRBV20-1
clone_size: few
cdr3_nt: TGCAGTGCAGTCGCGGGGCTCAATCAGCCCCAGCATTTT
cdr3_aa: CSAVAGLNQPQHF

d_call: -
j_call: TRBJ2-2
v_call: TRBV10-3
clone_size: few
cdr3_nt: TGTGCCATCAATTTGGACAGTAACACCGGGGAGCTGTTTTTT
cdr3_aa: CAINLDSNTGELFF

d_call: -
j_call: TRBJ2-1
v_call: TRBV27
clone_size: few
cdr3_nt: TGTGCCAGCAGTCCCCTTTGGACTATGCGGTACAATGAGCAGTTCTTC
cdr3_aa: CASSPLWTMRYNEQFF

d_call: TRBD2
j_call: TRBJ2-2
v_call: TRBV7-3
clone_size: few
cdr3_nt: TGTGCCAGCAGCTTATTCACTAGCGGGGGGTTACCTACCGGGGAGCTGTTTTTT
cdr3_aa: CASSLFTSGGLPTGELFF

d_call: -
j_call: TRBJ2-1
v_call: TRBV11-2
clone_size: few
cdr3_nt: TGTGCCAGCAGCTTATTCCCGAGCTCCTACAATGAGCAGTTCTTC
cdr3_aa: CASSLFPSSYNEQFF

d_call: TRBD2
j_call: TRBJ2-1
v_call: TRBV20-1
clone_size: few
cdr3_nt: TGCAGTGCAATGGGACTAGCGGGGCTGAACAATGAGCAGTTCTTC
cdr3_aa: CSAMGLAGLNNEQFF

d_call: -
j_call: TRBJ2-2
v_call: TRBV9
clone_size: many
cdr3_nt: TGTGCCAGCAGCCCGCAGGGCGCCGGGGAGCTGTTTTTT
cdr3_aa: CASSPQGAGELFF

d_call: -
j_call: TRBJ2-6
v_call: TRBV28
clone_size: -
cdr3_nt: TGTGCCAGCAGTTTTGGGTCGTGGGCCAACGTCCTGACTTTC
cdr3_aa: CASSFGSWANVLTF

d_call: -
j_call: TRBJ1-4
v_call: TRBV12-3/TRBV12-4
clone_size: many
cdr3_nt: TGTGCCAGCAGTTTGGGGGAGTTGGTCGGAAAACTGTTTTTT
cdr3_aa: CASSLGELVGKLFF

d_call: TRBD1
j_call: TRBJ2-4
v_call: TRBV6-5
clone_size: -
cdr3_nt: TGTGCCAGCAGTTACCGGACAGGGGCGTACATTCAGTACTTC
cdr3_aa: CASSYRTGAYIQYF